These 20 T cell receptor beta chains were sequenced from one sample in a study of blood T cell repertoires in COVID-19. Method: immunoSEQ multiplex PCR; TCRdb's copy keeps in-frame clones and lacks some. The table lists roughly 140,000 clones, just under 85% of them singletons. Material for sequencing was PBMCs or T cells enriched from blood (not recorded which). The receptors shown here come from a woman in her thirties or forties who had recovered from COVID-19.

The genes are TRBV6-5 and TRBJ1-6, with TRBD1 identical over 9 bases. The CDR3 totals 13 residues. Germline V lookup: CDR1 MNHEY, CDR2 SVGAGI. V was pared by 6 bases and J by 9 bases, with 3 bases of the junction left unmatched. In DNA form, the CDR3 reads TGTGCCAGCAGAGAGGGACAGGGTTCACCCCTCCACTTT. Translation: CASREGQGSPLHF.

This chain joins TRBV9 and TRBJ2-3, with 13 positions matching TRBD2. There are 16 residues in the CDR3. With V trimmed by 4 bases and J by 5 bases, 7 bases remained unmatched. Germline CDR1 SGDLS, CDR2 YYNGEE. The CDR3 loop is CASSNGTSGMVDTQYF. CDR3 coding DNA: TGTGCCAGCAGCAACGGGACTAGCGGGATGGTAGATACGCAGTATTTT.

This sequence joins TRBV4-1 and TRBJ1-5, with D possibly TRBD1 on 5 matching bases. The V end was cut by 6 bases, the J end by 7 bases, with 16 bases between. CDR3 size: 14 residues. CDR1 and CDR2 from the germline V gene are MGHRA and YSYEKL. The CDR3 region is CASSGWITGQPQHF. CDR3 in DNA: TGCGCCAGCAGTGGGTGGATAACAGGCCAGCCCCAGCATTTT.

The chain links TRBV16 to TRBJ1-1; the D is unclear. Germline V gene sequence: CDR1 KGHSY, CDR2 FQNENV. The V gene lost 1 base and the J gene lost 6 bases, with 6 bases spanning the gap. The CDR3 runs 12 residues. The CDR3 DNA reads as TGTGCCAGCAGCCAATTTGCGTCTGAAGCTTTCTTT. Translation gives CASSQFASEAFF.

The chain uses TRBV25-1 and TRBJ2-7; 7 bases are shared with TRBD1. The CDR3 is 15 amino acids. The V gene's germline CDR1 is MGHDK and CDR2 SYGVNS. J lost 2 bases, V lost 3 bases, and 7 bases had no gene match. The CDR3 loop reads CASSDYRGDPYEQYF. CDR3 coding DNA: TGTGCCAGCAGTGATTACAGGGGCGATCCCTACGAGCAGTACTTC.

The rearrangement uses TRBV28 and TRBJ1-1; 7 bases map to TRBD1. The germline gives CDR1 MDHEN, CDR2 SYDVKM. The CDR3 has 12 residues. Trimming at V came to 6 bases and at J to 11 bases, leaving 9 bases not matched to a gene. DNA for the CDR3: TGTGCCAGCAGCCGCGACGGGACAGTGGCTTTCTTT. Protein sequence: CASSRDGTVAFF.

V is TRBV25-1 and J is TRBJ1-2, with 11 nucleotides matching TRBD1. CDR1 is MGHDK, CDR2 SYGVNS, per germline. V shed 3 bases and J 8 bases; nucleotides not matched to a gene: 8. This CDR3 region has 15 residues. As DNA, the CDR3 is TGTGCCAGCAGTGATCGGACAGGGGGCCTTCGGGGCTACACCTTC. Residues: CASSDRTGGLRGYTF.

This clone has a single count. The V gene is TRBV5-1, the J gene TRBJ2-3, with 7 bases fitting TRBD1. J was trimmed by 2 bases and V by 4 bases; bases with no gene match: 10. The CDR3 has 16 residues. The germline V gene has CDR1 SGHRS and CDR2 YFSETQ. The CDR3 here is CASSGRTGQLTDTQYF. The CDR3 nucleotides are TGCGCCAGCAGCGGGCGGACAGGCCAACTCACAGATACGCAGTATTTT.

This chain uses TRBV10-3 with TRBJ1-5, with TRBD1 identical over 7 bases. This CDR3 is built from 14 residues. Looked up from germline, CDR1 is ENHRY and CDR2 is SYGVKD. V shed 6 bases and J 7 bases; nucleotides not matched to a gene: 9. Here the CDR3 reads CAISPQGLIQPQHF. CDR3 bases: TGTGCCATCAGCCCACAGGGGCTGATCCAGCCCCAGCATTTT.

The genes are TRBV10-3 and TRBJ1-2; the D gene is possibly TRBD1 (6 bases). The CDR3 runs 16 residues. Germline V CDR1 and CDR2: ENHRY, SYGVKD. V lost 0 bases, J lost 6 bases, and 17 bases lay in between. Here the CDR3 reads CAISESGHRFGDGYTF. DNA of the CDR3: TGTGCCATCAGTGAGTCGGGACACCGGTTTGGGGATGGCTACACCTTC.

This clone appeared once. V and J are TRBV5-1 and TRBJ1-1; D is undetermined. The V gene lost 4 bases and the J gene lost 1 base, with 11 bases spanning the gap. Germline V gene lookup returns CDR1 SGHRS and CDR2 YFSETQ. The CDR3 runs 14 residues. The CDR3 here is CASSAEGGNTEAFF. The CDR3 nucleotides read TGCGCCAGCAGCGCTGAAGGAGGGAACACTGAAGCTTTCTTT.

The DNA for the CDR3 is TGTGCCAGCAGTGGCGGGTCTAGCGCCACAGTAGCGGAGACCCAGTACTTC. Amino acids: CASSGGSSATVAETQYF. The J gene is TRBJ2-5, the V gene TRBV2, with D perhaps TRBD2 (6 bases). Germline assignment: CDR1 SNHLY and CDR2 FYNNEI. The CDR3 has 17 amino acids. V lost 4 bases and J lost 5, with 23 bases in between.

This CDR3 reads CASSSHEGLAGVETQYF. Written as DNA, the CDR3 is TGTGCCAGCAGTTCACATGAGGGACTAGCGGGAGTAGAGACCCAGTACTTC. This chain joins TRBV7-9 and TRBJ2-5; 14 positions match TRBD2. The V segment lost 6 bases and the J segment 4 bases; nucleotides outside the gene matches: 10. The V gene's germline CDR1 is SEHNR and CDR2 FQNEAQ (reference sequence). This CDR3 is built from 17 residues.

This chain joins TRBV6-1 and TRBJ2-2; unclear D gene. Germline assignment: CDR1 MNHNS and CDR2 SASEGT. The CDR3 extends over 16 amino acids. The ends were cut back, 1 base at V and 0 bases at J, with 9 bases in the middle. The CDR3 region is CASSEGAGSNTGELFF. CDR3 bases: TGTGCCAGCAGTGAAGGCGCAGGCTCGAACACCGGGGAGCTGTTTTTT.

Only one count was recorded for this clone. V gene TRBV6-5 combines with J gene TRBJ1-5, with D maybe TRBD1 (5 bases). The CDR3 totals 13 residues. CDR1 and CDR2 from the germline V gene are MNHEY and SVGAGI. Trimming took off 7 bases at V and 7 bases at J, with 14 bases between the two ends. CDR3 residues: CASTFDRGQPQHF. The CDR3 DNA reads as TGTGCCAGCACTTTTGACCGGGGGCAGCCCCAGCATTTT.

For the CDR3, the DNA is TGCGCCAGCAGCTTGGACGGGGACAGGGAAGTTGGTGAAAAACTGTTTTTT. Translated, it gives CASSLDGDREVGEKLFF. This chain uses TRBV5-1 with TRBJ1-4, with TRBD1 matching 9 bases. The germline V gene has CDR1 SGHRS and CDR2 YFSETQ. The CDR3 is made up of 17 amino acids. Trimming cost V 0 bases and J 7 bases; bases outside gene matches: 10. Full variable domain (missing parts from reference TRBV5-1 and TRBJ1-4): KAGVTQTPRYLIKTRGQQVTLSCSPISGHRSVSWYQQTPGQGLQFLFEYFSETQRNKGNFPGRFSGRQFSNSRSEMNVSTLELGDSALYLCASSLDGDREVGEKLFFGSGTQLSVL.

The chain combines TRBV5-1 with TRBJ2-7, with TRBD2 as a possible D gene (5 bases). V was clipped by 4 bases and J by 6 bases, with 14 bases between them. CDR1 and CDR2 (germline): SGHRS, YFSETQ. The CDR3 runs to 13 residues. The CDR3 region has the DNA TGCGCCAGCAGCAGACCGGACTCCGGCGAGCAGTACTTC. Its protein is CASSRPDSGEQYF.

This clone has only one observation. This chain uses TRBV13 with TRBJ1-6, with TRBD1 identical over 7 bases. Germline V gene sequence: CDR1 PRHDT, CDR2 FYEKMQ (reference sequence). This CDR3 has 15 amino acids. Losses at the gene ends were 5 bases for V and 6 bases for J; bases not matched to a gene: 7. The CDR3 DNA reads TGTGCCAGCAGCGATGGGCGACAGGGTAATTCACCCCTCCACTTT. Residues: CASSDGRQGNSPLHF. Full variable domain (outside the CDR3, taken from reference TRBV13 and TRBJ1-6): AAGVIQSPRHLIKEKRETATLKCYPIPRHDTVYWYQQGPGQDPQFLISFYEKMQSDKGSIPDRFSAQQFSDYHSELNMSSLELGDSALYFCASSDGRQGNSPLHFGNGTRLTVT.

CDR3 nucleotides: TGTGCCAGCAGCCAAGGGAGGGGGACTGAAGCTTTCTTT. It encodes CASSQGRGTEAFF. This chain connects TRBV27 to TRBJ1-1; tentatively, D is TRBD1 (6 bases). CDR1 MNHEY and CDR2 SMNVEV come from the germline V gene (reference sequence). The CDR3 extends over 13 amino acids. V was clipped by 6 bases and J by 5 bases, with 13 bases between them.

The chain has TRBV2 and TRBJ1-2, with 8 bases that match TRBD1. V shed 6 bases, J shed 7 bases, and the junction held 7 bases outside the gene matches. Germline CDR1 is SNHLY and CDR2 is FYNNEI. This CDR3 spans 13 amino acids. The CDR3 nucleotides read TGTGCCAGCAGAGAGGACAGGGAAGGTGGCTACACCTTC. It is translated as CASREDREGGYTF.